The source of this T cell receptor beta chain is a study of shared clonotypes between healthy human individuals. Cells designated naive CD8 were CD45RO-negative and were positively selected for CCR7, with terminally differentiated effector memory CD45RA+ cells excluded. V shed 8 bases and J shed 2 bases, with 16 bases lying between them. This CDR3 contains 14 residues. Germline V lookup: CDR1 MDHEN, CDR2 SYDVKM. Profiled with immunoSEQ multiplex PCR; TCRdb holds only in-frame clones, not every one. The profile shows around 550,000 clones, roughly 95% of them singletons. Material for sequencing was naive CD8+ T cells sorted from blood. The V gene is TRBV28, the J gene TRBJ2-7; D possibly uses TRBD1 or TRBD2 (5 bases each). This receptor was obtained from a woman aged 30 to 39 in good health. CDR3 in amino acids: CASGLPGTPYEQYF. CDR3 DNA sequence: TGTGCCAGCGGCCTCCCGGGGACGCCCTACGAGCAGTACTTC.